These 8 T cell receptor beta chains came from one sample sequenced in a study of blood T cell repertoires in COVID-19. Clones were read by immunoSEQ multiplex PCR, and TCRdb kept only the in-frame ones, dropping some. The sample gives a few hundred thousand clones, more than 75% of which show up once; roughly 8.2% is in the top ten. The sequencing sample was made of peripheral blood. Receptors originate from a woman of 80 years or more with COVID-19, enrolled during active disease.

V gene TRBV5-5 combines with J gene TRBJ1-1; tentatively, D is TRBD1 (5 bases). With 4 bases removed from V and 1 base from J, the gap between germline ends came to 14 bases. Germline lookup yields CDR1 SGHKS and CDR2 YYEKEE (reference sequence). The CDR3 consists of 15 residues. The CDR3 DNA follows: TGTGCCAGCAGCGGAGGGGTGTCGGGGAACACTGAAGCTTTCTTT. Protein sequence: CASSGGVSGNTEAFF.

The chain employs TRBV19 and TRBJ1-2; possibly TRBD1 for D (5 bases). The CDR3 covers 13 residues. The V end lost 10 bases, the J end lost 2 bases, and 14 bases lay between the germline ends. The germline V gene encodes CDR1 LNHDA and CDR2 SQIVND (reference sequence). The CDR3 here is CATTRQLNYGYTF. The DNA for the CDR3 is TGTGCCACTACCCGACAGCTGAACTATGGCTACACCTTC.

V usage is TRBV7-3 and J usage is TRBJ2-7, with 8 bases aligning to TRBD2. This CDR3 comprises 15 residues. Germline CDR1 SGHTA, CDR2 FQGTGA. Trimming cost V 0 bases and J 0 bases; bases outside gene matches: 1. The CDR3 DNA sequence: TGTGCCAGCAGCTTAACCGGGACTAGCTCCTACGAGCAGTACTTC. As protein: CASSLTGTSSYEQYF.

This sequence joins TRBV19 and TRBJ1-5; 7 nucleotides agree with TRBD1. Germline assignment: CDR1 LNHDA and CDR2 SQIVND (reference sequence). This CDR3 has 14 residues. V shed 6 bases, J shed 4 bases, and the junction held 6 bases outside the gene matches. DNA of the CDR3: TGTGCCAGTAGCCCAGGGGGGACAAATCAGCCCCAGCATTTT. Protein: CASSPGGTNQPQHF.

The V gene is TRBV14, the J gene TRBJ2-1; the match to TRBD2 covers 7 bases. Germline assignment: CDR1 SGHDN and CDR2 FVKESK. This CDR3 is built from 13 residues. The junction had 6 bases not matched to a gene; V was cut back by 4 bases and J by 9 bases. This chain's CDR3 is CASSRTPGGEQFF. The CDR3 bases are TGTGCCAGCAGCCGGACCCCGGGGGGTGAGCAGTTCTTC. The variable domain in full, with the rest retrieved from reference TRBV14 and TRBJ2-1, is EAGVTQFPSHSVIEKGQTVTLRCDPISGHDNLYWYRRVMGKEIKFLLHFVKESKQDESGMPNNRFLAERTGGTYSTLKVQPAELEDSGVYFCASSRTPGGEQFFGPGTRLTVL.

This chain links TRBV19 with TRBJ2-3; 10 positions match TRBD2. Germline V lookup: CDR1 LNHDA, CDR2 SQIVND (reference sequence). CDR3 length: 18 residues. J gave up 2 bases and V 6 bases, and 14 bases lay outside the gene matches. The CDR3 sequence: CASSLVGGTSVFTDTQYF. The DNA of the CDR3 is TGTGCCAGTAGCCTGGTAGGGGGGACTAGCGTTTTCACAGATACGCAGTATTTT.

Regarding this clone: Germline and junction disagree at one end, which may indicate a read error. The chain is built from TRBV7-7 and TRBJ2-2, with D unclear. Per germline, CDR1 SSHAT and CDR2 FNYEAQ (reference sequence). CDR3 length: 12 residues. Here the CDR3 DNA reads TGTGCTAGCAGGAGAACCACCGGGGAGCTGTTTTTT. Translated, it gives CASRRTTGELFF.

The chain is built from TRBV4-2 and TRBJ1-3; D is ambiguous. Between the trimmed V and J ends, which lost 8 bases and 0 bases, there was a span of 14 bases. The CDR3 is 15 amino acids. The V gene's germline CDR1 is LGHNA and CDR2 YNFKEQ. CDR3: CASSVASTSGNTIYF. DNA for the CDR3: TGTGCCAGCTCCGTGGCCTCAACCTCTGGAAACACCATATATTTT.